This record looks at one T cell receptor (beta chain) sequence and its context. The antigen is undetermined. The CDR3 runs to 15 residues. Deletions cut 2 bases from V and 7 bases from J, with 15 bases between. Germline CDR1 and CDR2: MRHNA and SNTAGT. Through template switching, a universal primer site was introduced, and the cDNA contained unique molecular identifiers. TCRdb recomputed calls from the 5' RACE reads with MiXCR, one row per CDR3 protein. The sample comprises about 890,000 distinct CDR3 sequences, roughly an eighth of which are singletons, and around 1.5% rests with the top ten. The data are from a study of identical twins. Study-wide results and caveats: Abundant beta clonotypes from cord blood bore fewer insertions; memory repertoires lacked this pattern. Low generation-probability sequences were in excess among twin-shared out-of-frame alpha sequences. Zero-insertion findings could be partly confounded by invariant cells (MAIT and iNKT cells).

The same sample was also used in a study of yellow fever vaccine responses in identical twins.

Source material: PBMCs. V gene TRBV6-4 combines with J gene TRBJ2-1, with a possible D match to TRBD2 (7 bases). This TCR derives from a woman between 18 and 29 years old in good health. The CDR3 DNA is TGTGCCAGCAGTGACAGTGGGGGGGCCGCGAATGAGCAGTTCTTC. It is translated as CASSDSGGAANEQFF.